This T cell receptor (beta chain) stems from a study of cytomegalovirus exposure and HLA in healthy donors. General study results and limits: There were several of the most significant clusters that appeared linked to common viral pathogens in a later analysis. In a later analysis, donors in an Asian-associated ancestry cluster reportedly had fewer N-insertions in productive TCRs than the cohort mean. Indistinguishable V segments, including TRBV6-2 and TRBV6-3, were excluded.

The PCR used 60 Vbeta and 13 Jbeta primers. Sequencing was performed with immunoSEQ multiplex PCR; in TCRdb, only in-frame clones are kept and a portion is missing. The data show approximately 90,000 clones, 70% seen once. As regards this clone: As yet, its antigen is unknown.

V lost 5 bases, J lost 11 bases, and 18 bases lay in between. Germline V CDR1 and CDR2: SGHAT, FQNNGV. The CDR3 covers 13 residues. The material sequenced was PBMCs. This receptor was obtained from a woman in her forties or fifties in good health and CMV-seropositive. The rearrangement links TRBV11-2 to TRBJ2-5; D may be TRBD2 (5 bases). CDR3 protein: CASSATGDTAQYF. CDR3 in DNA: TGTGCCAGCAGCGCAACCGGGGATACGGCGCAGTACTTC.